This paragraph covers one T cell receptor beta chain sequence. The V gene lost 4 bases and the J gene lost 5 bases, with 14 bases spanning the gap. The CDR3 loop spans 15 amino acids. Germline lookup yields CDR1 MDHEN and CDR2 SYDVKM. From RNA transcripts, TCR beta CDR3 regions were amplified. The HTBI set primed first-round TCR CDR3 RT-PCR. One entry per CDR3 protein, called by TCRdb with MiXCR from the multiplex PCR reads. The data show approximately 410,000 distinct CDR3 sequences, roughly 15% seen once. The data originate from a study of T cells in Graves' hyperthyroidism and ophthalmopathy. The TCR originated in a young man with Graves' ophthalmopathy. The chain recombines TRBV28 with TRBJ1-4; the D gene is possibly TRBD1 (5 bases). The sequenced sample was blood. The CDR3 loop is CASSSRDGWNEKLFF. CDR3 DNA sequence: TGTGCCAGCAGTTCCCGGGACGGATGGAATGAAAAACTGTTTTTT.